This T cell receptor (beta chain) comes out of a study of shared clonotypes between healthy human individuals. At the level of the study: In total, the donors were a couple of women and three men aged 18 to 49. For every donor, three CD4 naive, three CD4 memory, two CD8 naive and one CD8 memory plates were used. General study findings and limits: The naive CD4 repertoires of several donors were compared, and about 5% of clonotypes were shared. Depth was large, yet rarefaction showed that sorted-subset sequencing was incomplete.

Germline assignment: CDR1 MDHEN and CDR2 SYDVKM. The CDR3 extends over 16 amino acids. V trimming: 3 bases; J trimming: 1 base; junction bases outside the gene matches: 4. About this clone: The antigen is undetermined.

Libraries were prepared by immunoSEQ multiplex PCR; TCRdb keeps only in-frame clonotypes and omits some of them. The sample has under 1,100,000 clones, 65% to 75% seen once; the top ten hold about 1.5%. Sequenced: memory CD4+ T cells sorted from blood. Specified subset: CD45RA-negative fraction. V and J are TRBV28 and TRBJ2-1; 9 bases map to TRBD1. This sequence was found in a young man in good health. CDR3 in DNA: TGTGCCAGCAGTTTGTCGGGACAGGGATCCTACAATGAGCAGTTCTTC. It translates to CASSLSGQGSYNEQFF.